The rows below give T cell receptor beta chains drawn from one sample of a study of blood T cell repertoires in COVID-19. Method: immunoSEQ multiplex PCR; TCRdb's copy keeps in-frame clones and lacks some. The table has approximately 270,000 clones, approximately 85% seen once. Sequenced input: PBMCs or T cells enriched from blood (not recorded which). The source is a woman aged 25-40 years who had recovered from COVID-19. The CDR3 runs from the conserved cysteine through the conserved F or W. The order of the fields is V gene, J gene, clone size, D gene, CDR3 DNA, CDR3 protein. A D gene is named only where the DNA matches it firmly. Part of the rows lack a size; the others show once, few, many or a class for expanded clones.

V: TRBV2
J: TRBJ2-1
size: once
D: TRBD2
DNA: TGTGCCAGCATACCTAGCGGGATTTTTGAGCAGTTCTTC
CDR3: CASIPSGIFEQFF

V: TRBV6-1
J: TRBJ1-2
size: -
D: -
DNA: TGTGCCAGCAGTGAAGGAACGCGTGAGGGCATGGATGGCTACACCTTC
CDR3: CASSEGTREGMDGYTF

V: TRBV2
J: TRBJ2-7
size: -
D: -
DNA: TGTGCCAGCACCCTAGACAGAGCCTACGAGCAGTACTTC
CDR3: CASTLDRAYEQYF

V: TRBV5-1
J: TRBJ1-6
size: -
D: -
DNA: TGCGCCAGCAGCTTAGGGGAATCCAATTCACCCCTCCACTTT
CDR3: CASSLGESNSPLHF

V: TRBV29-1
J: TRBJ2-7
size: -
D: -
DNA: TGCAGCGTTGGGCTGACAGTTTCCTACGAGCAGTACTTC
CDR3: CSVGLTVSYEQYF

V: TRBV19
J: TRBJ2-5
size: -
D: -
DNA: TGTGCCAGTAGTATCATTCCGGCGGGACCCCAAGAGACCCAGTACTTC
CDR3: CASSIIPAGPQETQYF

V: TRBV19
J: TRBJ1-5
size: few
D: -
DNA: TGTGCCAGTAGTGGGACATCGGGTTTCGGGGGCAATCAGCCCCAGCATTTT
CDR3: CASSGTSGFGGNQPQHF

V: TRBV5-4
J: TRBJ2-1
size: -
D: TRBD2
DNA: TGTGCCAGCAGCTTCCCTGGTAGCGGGAGAACGTATGAGCAGTTCTTC
CDR3: CASSFPGSGRTYEQFF

V: TRBV5-1
J: TRBJ2-1
size: -
D: -
DNA: TGCGCCAGCAGCTTGAGTGGAGTTTCGACGAATGAGCAGTTCTTC
CDR3: CASSLSGVSTNEQFF

V: TRBV9
J: TRBJ2-1
size: once
D: TRBD1
DNA: TGTGCCAGCAGCGTAGAAGAGTTCGGCGGGACAGGGACCTACAATGAGCAGTTCTTC
CDR3: CASSVEEFGGTGTYNEQFF

V: TRBV28
J: TRBJ2-7
size: -
D: TRBD2
DNA: TGTGCCAGCAGCTCCCCGGGACTAGCGGGGGGCGGCGAGCAGTACTTC
CDR3: CASSSPGLAGGGEQYF

V: TRBV5-5
J: TRBJ1-6
size: -
D: -
DNA: TGTGCCAGCAGCTTTGGGGCAGTCTCAAATTCACCCCTCCACTTT
CDR3: CASSFGAVSNSPLHF

V: TRBV10-1
J: TRBJ2-2
size: -
D: -
DNA: TGCGCCAGCAGCGAGCAGGGGTCGAGGGACACCGGGGAGCTGTTTTTT
CDR3: CASSEQGSRDTGELFF

V: TRBV28
J: TRBJ1-1
size: -
D: TRBD1
DNA: TGTGCCAGCAACCCGGGAGGGGGCAAGGCTGAAGCTTTCTTT
CDR3: CASNPGGGKAEAFF

V: TRBV19
J: TRBJ2-5
size: -
D: -
DNA: TGTGCCAGTAGTATCGCCACAGTCCAAGAGACCCAGTACTTC
CDR3: CASSIATVQETQYF

V: TRBV4-1
J: TRBJ2-3
size: -
D: TRBD2
DNA: TGCGCCAGCAGCCAAGTAATCGGTTTTGGGGCGGGAGGCACAGATACGCAGTATTTT
CDR3: CASSQVIGFGAGGTDTQYF

V: TRBV27
J: TRBJ2-1
size: -
D: -
DNA: TGTGCCAGCAGTTTAGTATTGGGGCTAGTTGTGTACAATGAGCAGTTCTTC
CDR3: CASSLVLGLVVYNEQFF

V: TRBV3-1/TRBV3-2
J: TRBJ2-7
size: -
D: -
DNA: TGTGCCAGCAGCGCCCTATTTACCTCCTACGAGCAGTACTTC
CDR3: CASSALFTSYEQYF

V: TRBV19
J: TRBJ2-1
size: -
D: -
DNA: TGTGCCAGTAGTATATTGGGCCCCTACAATGAGCAGTTCTTC
CDR3: CASSILGPYNEQFF

V: TRBV19
J: TRBJ1-5
size: few
D: -
DNA: TGTGCCAGTAGCCTGGCAAGCAATCAGCCCCAGCATTTT
CDR3: CASSLASNQPQHF

V: TRBV5-6
J: TRBJ1-1
size: -
D: -
DNA: TGTGCCAGCATCCTAGGCGGTGAAGCTTTCTTT
CDR3: CASILGGEAFF

V: TRBV7-6
J: TRBJ1-3
size: -
D: -
DNA: TGTGCCAGCAGCCCTCGGCGGTCTACTGGAAACACCATATATTTT
CDR3: CASSPRRSTGNTIYF

V: TRBV28
J: TRBJ1-2
size: once
D: -
DNA: TGTGCCAGCAGTTTATTGCAGGCCTCTGGGGGCTACACCTTC
CDR3: CASSLLQASGGYTF

V: TRBV28
J: TRBJ2-3
size: -
D: -
DNA: TGTGCCAGCACGACTTTATTTGGGGGGAGAGGAGCCTCCCCAGATACGCAGTATTTT
CDR3: CASTTLFGGRGASPDTQYF

V: TRBV10-1
J: TRBJ2-3
size: -
D: TRBD2
DNA: TGCGCCAGCAGTCCCGGGGGACTAGGAGGGTCAGATACGCAGTATTTT
CDR3: CASSPGGLGGSDTQYF